One T cell receptor (beta chain) is described in this entry. Only a few counts were recorded for this clone. What antigen it recognizes has not been identified. No base quality values were provided; no much bigger clone lies one nucleotide off. These data belong to a study of cytomegalovirus exposure and HLA in healthy donors (TCRdb year 2017). For context, the study as a whole: An earlier analysis of 587 of the donors reported approximately 260 Gb of sequence data and some 110 million unique TCR beta sequences obtained from roughly 170 million T cells. Roughly 300 gigabases of sequencing data and approximately 85 million unique TCR sequences were included in an early release covering about 620 HLA-typed donors. Of the roughly 400 genotyped donors, over 80% were placed in the genetic ancestry cluster associated with self-reported Caucasian donors. The study aimed to test whether cataloging public T cell receptors could reveal signatures of past pathogen exposure. Using immunosequencing, the study profiled T cell repertoires from fewer than 700 subjects and related those repertoires to cytomegalovirus serostatus. Besides the first cohort of about 730 subjects, a separate validation cohort made up of about 120 different subjects was used. High-throughput TCR immunosequencing, statistical association of individual TCRs with disease status, and machine learning were combined to predict cytomegalovirus infection status. In a later analysis, previously published TCR beta repertoires from several hundred donors were re-analyzed and high-resolution HLA genotyping was added so that TCR occurrence patterns could be studied. Rather than using new phenotypic data, the later analysis identified candidate immune exposures from TCR beta sequences and from how often those sequences occurred across donors. To decide whether each TCR beta V gene segment behaved as functional or pseudogenic, an earlier analysis of some 600 of the donors relied on high-throughput TCR beta sequencing. Donor age, sex, ethnicity and CMV serostatus were collected together with the repertoire data. A later genetic analysis used genome-wide SNP genotypes for about 55% of the 666 donors, treating that subset as a discovery cohort. All discovery cohort repertoires had been generated using a single sequencing platform. HLA typing covered class I and class II loci at four-digit resolution. Typing coverage varied by locus: about 620-630 donors for A, B, C, DRB1 and DQB1; about 520 for DQA1; approximately 610 for DPA1; under 490 for DPB1. Five DR-DQ haplotypes were handled as single units for association and clustering, since linkage in the cohort was strong. On average, roughly 240,000 unique TCR beta nucleotide sequences were sequenced per donor among a few hundred genotyped donors of the cohort, with around 19% of those sequences being non-productive. Results the study describes overall, beyond this receptor: Some IMGT-functional V segments, including TRBV6-2 and TRBV6-3, could not be told apart with the 87-base-pair reads, so those segments were excluded. Most TCR sequences were observed very rarely across donors, whereas some public TCRs were present in many individuals. In an earlier analysis of roughly 500 of the donors, most TCR beta V segments appeared in productive rearrangements about 90% or about 30% of the time, broadly matching IMGT annotations. Because some donors lacked HLA typing at each locus, the association tests relied only on the typed subset. In both the original and validation cohorts, the classifier was reported to diagnose cytomegalovirus status with high specificity and sensitivity. A further reported finding was that TCR beta sequences accurately predicted the HLA-A and HLA-B alleles for most subjects in the first cohort. In vitro tests confirmed that a few of the cytomegalovirus-associated TCR beta chains recognize cytomegalovirus antigens. The study listed 170 or so TCR beta chains as associated with cytomegalovirus. The only immune exposure information available for the cohort was CMV serostatus. When HLA alleles, especially DR and DQ, strongly co-occurred, attributing TCR associations to individual alleles was difficult. In a later analysis, HLA-associated TCR beta chains were found to be more clonally expanded and to have lower generation probabilities than equally common non-associated chains. A later analysis found that most CMV-associated TCR beta chains appeared HLA-restricted, with HLA associations seemingly driven largely by CMV exposure. It was suggested by the authors that the approach could potentially be generalized to other disease states and immunological phenotypes. According to a later genetic analysis, donors in an Asian-associated ancestry cluster had fewer N-insertions in productive TCRs than the approximately 610-donor mean. The sequencing pipeline was judged likely to have produced a cluster of highly shared sequence variants as a technical artifact. This cohort had only TCR beta chains sequenced, and the lack of alpha or paired-chain data limited which features could be detected. A later genetic analysis associated a missense DCLRE1C variant with V-gene and J-gene trimming of TCR beta chains, and an independent cohort replicated the association. A later analysis found that TCR association rates varied across HLA loci, with DRB1 alleles showing the most associated TCRs and HLA-C alleles the fewest. The presence/absence analyses assumed that sequencing depth was roughly uniform across donors, and that assumption may not be true. A later analysis associated about 17,000 TCR beta sequences with specific HLA alleles at a false discovery rate of 0.05. Because counts were too low, about 18 rarely observed V segments, including chromosome 9 orphons, were excluded from the earlier analysis of some 540 of the donors. In a later analysis, several top co-occurrence clusters were reported to appear linked to parvovirus B19, influenza, CMV and Epstein-Barr virus. Correlated functional status among segregating V segments might reflect linkage disequilibrium, but an unknown experimental factor could not be ruled out.

Libraries were constructed by the immunoSEQ multiplex PCR assay. A mixture of 60 forward primers for TCR Vbeta segments and 13 reverse primers for TCR Jbeta segments was used in the multiplex PCR. Amplification of the CDR3 region of rearranged TCR beta genes was performed with a multiplex PCR assay on genomic DNA. Amplified TCR beta libraries were sequenced as 87-base-pair reads on the Illumina HiSeq System. The authors' pipeline ran thus. A later analysis counted about 80 million unique TCR beta chains across the approximately 700 repertoires, and 10 million to 11 million of these chains were shared by at least two donors. Raw reads were error-corrected and collapsed into unique sequences by a nearest-neighbor algorithm in which closely related sequences were merged to remove PCR and sequencing errors. To assign V, D and J gene segments, CDR3 sequences were aligned to IMGT reference sequences. For a sequence to be retained, at least a six-nucleotide match to both a V gene segment and a J gene segment was required. A rearrangement counted as productive if the CDR3 had no stop codons and remained in frame with V and J, and every other rearrangement counted as non-productive. CDR3 was defined by IMGT convention, running from the second conserved V-encoded cysteine to the conserved J-encoded phenylalanine. The earlier analysis of fewer than 700 of the donors excluded sequences that lacked an unambiguous match to a single V gene segment. In an earlier analysis of approximately 550 of the donors, V segments were called functional above 56.7% productive rearrangements and were called segregating when the between-donor standard deviation exceeded 5%. A statistical classification framework was developed to diagnose cytomegalovirus status using the catalog of TCR beta chain sequences. A later analysis assigned V and J genes by comparing TCR nucleotide sequences with IMGT/GENE-DB human TR gene sequences. In a later analysis, CDR3 sequences and most-parsimonious VDJ recombination scenarios were assigned using the TCRdist pipeline. In a later analysis, every TCR beta chain was defined by the combination of its CDR3 amino acid sequence and its V-gene family, and reads without a unique V-gene family were dropped. In a later analysis, 550 to 650 highly shared, low-generation-probability nucleotide sequences were removed to address suspected cross-contamination and a sequencing artifact. For each public chain, a later analysis derived a clonal expansion index from normalized ranks of inferred template counts within each repertoire. A later analysis computed generation probabilities with a VDJ recombination model fitted to out-of-frame rearrangements, and checked the results against IGoR. A later analysis scored TCR-TCR, TCR-HLA and TCR-CMV co-occurrence with hypergeometric tests, applying a repertoire-size bias correction to TCR pairs. To estimate false discovery rates, a later analysis permuted the HLA or CMV assignments 20 times. In a later analysis, co-occurring TCRs were grouped using DBSCAN, and TCRdist sequence similarity was added for clustering within HLA-allele-positive subsets. For co-occurrence clustering, repertoires with fewer than 30,000 or more than 120,000 public chains were excluded, along with several repertoires with anomalous nucleotide sharing. Entries here come from immuneACCESS through TCRdb and include only in-frame sequences with V and J called. Some clones fail to appear in such tables; in the studies checked, an unresolved V gene covers under half of the shortfall, and the cause of the remainder is unknown. The V and J calls and clone size are taken from that table; D and trimming were inferred from the DNA. This sample gives 100,000 to 150,000 clones in total; over 65% of them show up just once. 11% of the sample lies in the top ten.

CDR3 length: 13 amino acids, cysteine to phenylalanine. Here the CDR3 DNA is all that survives: 39 bases in frame from base 1. Via the germline V gene, CDR1 is SGHDT and CDR2 YYEEEE. V is cut by 3 bases and J by 2 bases, and the space between the germline ends is 6 bases. The cohort comprised fewer than 750 healthy bone marrow donors. All cohort members were sampled while nominally healthy, although unrecorded immune exposures were likely present. The donor tested CMV seropositive, placing the donor among the 289 seropositive members of the cohort. A peripheral blood sample was provided by each donor, and peripheral blood mononuclear cells were used for TCR beta sequencing. Genomic DNA extraction from the blood cell samples was performed with the Qiagen DNeasy Blood Extraction Kit.

The sequenced sample consisted of PBMCs. The chain joins TRBV5-6 to TRBJ1-3; a weak D assignment points to TRBD1 (5 bases agree). The TCR sequence derives from a woman aged 50 to 60 in good health and CMV-seropositive. The CDR3 reads CASSSTAGNTIYF. The DNA is TGTGCCAGCAGCTCGACAGCTGGAAACACCATATATTTT. With the portions outside the CDR3 filled from the reference TRBV5-6 and TRBJ1-3 genes, the complete variable region becomes DAGVTQSPTHLIKTRGQQVTLRCSPKSGHDTVSWYQQALGQGPQFIFQYYEEEERQRGNFPDRFSGHQFPNYSSELNVNALLLGDSALYLCASSSTAGNTIYFGEGSWLTVV.